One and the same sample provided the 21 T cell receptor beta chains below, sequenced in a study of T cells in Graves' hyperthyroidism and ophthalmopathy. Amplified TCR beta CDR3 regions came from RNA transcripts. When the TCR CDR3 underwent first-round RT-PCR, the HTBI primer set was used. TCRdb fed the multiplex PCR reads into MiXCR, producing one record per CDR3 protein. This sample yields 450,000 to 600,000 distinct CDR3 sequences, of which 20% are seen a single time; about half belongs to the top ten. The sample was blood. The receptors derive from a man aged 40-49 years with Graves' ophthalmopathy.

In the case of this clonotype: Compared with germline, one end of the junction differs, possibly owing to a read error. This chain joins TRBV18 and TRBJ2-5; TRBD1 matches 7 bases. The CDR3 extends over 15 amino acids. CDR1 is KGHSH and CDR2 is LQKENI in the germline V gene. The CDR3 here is CASSPGDRRPETLYF. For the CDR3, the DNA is TGTGCCAGCTCACCAGGGGACAGACGACCGGAGACCCTGTACTTC.

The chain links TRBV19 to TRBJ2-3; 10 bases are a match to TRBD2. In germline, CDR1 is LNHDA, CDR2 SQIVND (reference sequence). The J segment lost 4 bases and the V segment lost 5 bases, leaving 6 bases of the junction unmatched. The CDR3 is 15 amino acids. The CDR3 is CASSSVAGGPDTQYF. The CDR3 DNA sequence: TGTGCCAGTAGTTCAGTAGCGGGGGGACCAGATACGCAGTATTTT.

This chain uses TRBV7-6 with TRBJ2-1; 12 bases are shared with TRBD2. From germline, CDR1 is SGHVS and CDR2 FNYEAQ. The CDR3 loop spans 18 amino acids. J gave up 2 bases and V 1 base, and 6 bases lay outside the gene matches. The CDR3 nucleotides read TGTGCCAGCAGCTTAGTACGGACTAGCGGGGATACCTACAATGAGCAGTTCTTC. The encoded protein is CASSLVRTSGDTYNEQFF.

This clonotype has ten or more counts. In DNA, the CDR3 is TGTGCCAGCAGTTTAGGCACAGGGGTGGGTGACGAGCAGTACTTC. It codes for CASSLGTGVGDEQYF. The gene calls are TRBV12-3 or TRBV12-4 and TRBJ2-7; 7 bases agree with TRBD1. The length of the CDR3 is 15 residues. V was clipped by 1 base and J by 5 bases; unmatched bases: 8.

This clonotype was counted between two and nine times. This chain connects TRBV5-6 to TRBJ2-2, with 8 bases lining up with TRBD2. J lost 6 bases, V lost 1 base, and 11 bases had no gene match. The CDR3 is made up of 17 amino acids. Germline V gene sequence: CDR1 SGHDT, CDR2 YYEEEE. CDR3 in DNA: TGTGCCAGCAGCTTGCGCTTATCCGGGAGGGCCGCCGGGGAGCTGTTTTTT. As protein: CASSLRLSGRAAGELFF.

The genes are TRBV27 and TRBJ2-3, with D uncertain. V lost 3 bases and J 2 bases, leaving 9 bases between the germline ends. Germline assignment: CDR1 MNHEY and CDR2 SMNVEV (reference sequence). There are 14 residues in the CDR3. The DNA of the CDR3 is TGTGCCAGCAGTTTCATGTCGAACACAGATACGCAGTATTTT. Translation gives CASSFMSNTDTQYF.

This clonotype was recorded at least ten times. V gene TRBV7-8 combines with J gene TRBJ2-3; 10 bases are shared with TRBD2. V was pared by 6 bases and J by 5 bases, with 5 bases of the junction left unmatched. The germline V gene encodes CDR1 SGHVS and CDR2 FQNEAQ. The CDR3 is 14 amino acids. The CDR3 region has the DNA TGTGCCAGCAGAACCCTAGCGGGAGAAGATACGCAGTATTTT. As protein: CASRTLAGEDTQYF.

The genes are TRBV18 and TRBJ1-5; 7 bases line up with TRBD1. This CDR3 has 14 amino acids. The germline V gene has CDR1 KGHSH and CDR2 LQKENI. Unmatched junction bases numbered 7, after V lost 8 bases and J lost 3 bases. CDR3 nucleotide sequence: TGTGCCAGCCGCACACAGGGGAACAATCAGCCCCAGCATTTT. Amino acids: CASRTQGNNQPQHF.

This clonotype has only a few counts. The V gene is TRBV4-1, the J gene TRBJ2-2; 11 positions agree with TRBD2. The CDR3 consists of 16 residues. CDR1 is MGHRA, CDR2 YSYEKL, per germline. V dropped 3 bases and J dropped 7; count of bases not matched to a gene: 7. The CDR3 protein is CASSHLSGRAVGELFF. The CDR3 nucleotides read TGCGCCAGCAGCCACCTTAGCGGGAGGGCCGTCGGGGAGCTGTTTTTT.

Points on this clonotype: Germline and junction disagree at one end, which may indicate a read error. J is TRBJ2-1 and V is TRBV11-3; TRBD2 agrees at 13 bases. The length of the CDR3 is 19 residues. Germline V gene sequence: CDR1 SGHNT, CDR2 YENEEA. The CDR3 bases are TGTGCCAGCGGCTTAGGCGCCCTGACTAGCGGGGGGCATTACAATGAGCAGTTCTTC. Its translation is CASGLGALTSGGHYNEQFF.

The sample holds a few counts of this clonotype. CDR3 in DNA: TGCAGTGCTAGAGACCCTTGGGGACAGGGGGCAGGAAACTATGGCTACACCTTC. Its translation is CSARDPWGQGAGNYGYTF. The chain joins TRBV20-1 to TRBJ1-2; 12 nucleotides line up with TRBD1. Trimming cost V 0 bases and J 2 bases; bases outside gene matches: 10. Germline values: CDR1 DFQATT, CDR2 SNEGSKA (reference sequence). CDR3 length equals 18 residues.

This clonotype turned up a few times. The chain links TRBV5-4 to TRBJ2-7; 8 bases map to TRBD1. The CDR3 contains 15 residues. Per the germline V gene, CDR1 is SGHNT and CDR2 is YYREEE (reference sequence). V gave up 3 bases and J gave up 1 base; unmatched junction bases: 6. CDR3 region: CASSSWTGQSYEQYF. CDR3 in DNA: TGTGCCAGCAGCTCTTGGACAGGGCAATCCTACGAGCAGTACTTC.

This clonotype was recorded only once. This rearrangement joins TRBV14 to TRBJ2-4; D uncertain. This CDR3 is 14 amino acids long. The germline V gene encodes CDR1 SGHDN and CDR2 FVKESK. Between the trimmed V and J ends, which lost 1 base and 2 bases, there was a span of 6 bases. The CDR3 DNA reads TGTGCCAGCAGCCAAGGCAGAACCAAAAACATTCAGTACTTC. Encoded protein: CASSQGRTKNIQYF.

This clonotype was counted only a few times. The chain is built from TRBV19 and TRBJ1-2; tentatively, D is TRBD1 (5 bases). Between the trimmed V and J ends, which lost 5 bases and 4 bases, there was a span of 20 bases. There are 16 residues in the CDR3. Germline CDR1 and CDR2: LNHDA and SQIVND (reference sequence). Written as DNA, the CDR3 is TGTGCCAGTAGTGCAACCCTTGGGGGGGGAAGCTATGGCTACACCTTC. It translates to CASSATLGGGSYGYTF.

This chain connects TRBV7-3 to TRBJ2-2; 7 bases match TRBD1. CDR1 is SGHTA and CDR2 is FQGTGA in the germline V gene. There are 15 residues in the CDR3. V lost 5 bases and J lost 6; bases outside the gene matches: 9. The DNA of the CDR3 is TGTGCCAGCAGCCCCCTCCAGAGGGGGCCCGGGGAGCTGTTTTTT. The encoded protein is CASSPLQRGPGELFF.

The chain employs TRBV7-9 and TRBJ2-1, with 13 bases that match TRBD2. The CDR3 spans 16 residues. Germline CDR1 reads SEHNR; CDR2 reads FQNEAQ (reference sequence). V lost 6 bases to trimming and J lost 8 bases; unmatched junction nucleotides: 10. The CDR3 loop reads CASSFPTSGGDHEQFF. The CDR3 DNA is TGTGCCAGCAGTTTTCCTACTAGCGGGGGGGATCATGAGCAGTTCTTC.

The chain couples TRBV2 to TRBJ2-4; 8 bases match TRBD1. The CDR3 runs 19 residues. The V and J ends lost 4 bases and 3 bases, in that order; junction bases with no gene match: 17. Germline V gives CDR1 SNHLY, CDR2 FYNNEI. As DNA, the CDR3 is TGTGCCAGCAGTGTATTGGGGACAGGAGGGTCTTTAGGCAAAAACATTCAGTACTTC. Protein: CASSVLGTGGSLGKNIQYF. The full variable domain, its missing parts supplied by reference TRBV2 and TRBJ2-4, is EPEVTQTPSHQVTQMGQEVILRCVPISNHLYFYWYRQILGQKVEFLVSFYNNEISEKSEIFDDQFSVERPDGSNFTLKIRSTKLEDSAMYFCASSVLGTGGSLGKNIQYFGAGTRLSVL.

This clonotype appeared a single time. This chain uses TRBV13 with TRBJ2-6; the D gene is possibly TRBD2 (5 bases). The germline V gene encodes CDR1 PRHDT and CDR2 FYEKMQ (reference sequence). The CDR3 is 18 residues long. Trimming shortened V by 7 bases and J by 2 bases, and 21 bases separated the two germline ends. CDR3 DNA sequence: TGTGCCAGCAACGCACCACCCTGGAGGACGACTGGGGCCAACGTCCTGACTTTC. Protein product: CASNAPPWRTTGANVLTF.

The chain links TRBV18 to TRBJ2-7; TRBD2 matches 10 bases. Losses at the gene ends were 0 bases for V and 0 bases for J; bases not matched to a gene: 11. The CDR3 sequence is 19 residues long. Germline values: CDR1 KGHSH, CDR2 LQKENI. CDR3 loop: CASSPPRLAGVESSYEQYF. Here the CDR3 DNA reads TGTGCCAGCTCACCACCTAGGCTAGCGGGGGTAGAAAGCTCCTACGAGCAGTACTTC. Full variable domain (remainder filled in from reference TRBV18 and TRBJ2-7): NAGVMQNPRHLVRRRGQEARLRCSPMKGHSHVYWYRQLPEEGLKFMVYLQKENIIDESGMPKERFSAEFPKEGPSILRIQQVVRGDSAAYFCASSPPRLAGVESSYEQYFGPGTRLTVT.

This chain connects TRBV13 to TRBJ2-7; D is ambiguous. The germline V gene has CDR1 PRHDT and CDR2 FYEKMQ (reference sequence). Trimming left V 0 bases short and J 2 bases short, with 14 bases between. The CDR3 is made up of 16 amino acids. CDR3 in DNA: TGTGCCAGCAGCTTAGGCCTTCAGGCCAGAACCTACGAGCAGTACTTC. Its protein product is CASSLGLQARTYEQYF.

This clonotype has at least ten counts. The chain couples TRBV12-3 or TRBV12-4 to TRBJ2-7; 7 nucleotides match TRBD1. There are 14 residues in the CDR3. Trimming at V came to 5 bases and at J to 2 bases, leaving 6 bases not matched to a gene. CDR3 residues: CASSRPGQTYEQYF. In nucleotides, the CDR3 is TGTGCCAGCAGTCGTCCGGGACAGACCTACGAGCAGTACTTC.